These 8 T cell receptor beta chains were sequenced from one sample in a study of T-cell reconstitution after alpha-beta-depleted transplantation in children. The TCRbeta library was prepared with unique molecular identifiers. Each CDR3 protein gets one entry after TCRdb re-called the PCR reads with MiXCR. The table records a few hundred thousand distinct CDR3 sequences, 10% to 15% of them present only once. Specimen: PBMCs, mostly from graft donor cells, collected 360 days after TCRalphabeta/CD19-depleted stem cell transplant. These receptors originate from a male patient younger than 18 who had a stem cell transplant for acute myeloid leukemia, so the T cells may come from the graft donor.

The chain links TRBV18 to TRBJ1-3; D not certain. This CDR3 is 15 amino acids long. V gave up 3 bases and J gave up 0 bases, with 9 bases separating them. CDR1 and CDR2 from the germline V gene are KGHSH and LQKENI. For the CDR3, the DNA is TGTGCCAGCTCACCCATCGGTAGCTCTGGAAACACCATATATTTT. It encodes CASSPIGSSGNTIYF.

For this clonotype: A junction boundary mismatches the germline segment, possibly from a read error. Here the CDR3 reads CARSFFVGCSGANVLTF. CDR3 in DNA: TGTGCCAGGAGCTTCTTTGTAGGCTGTTCTGGGGCCAACGTCCTGACTTTC. The V call is TRBV5-3, the J call TRBJ2-6; D unclear. TRBV5-3 is sorted into the ORF group, with uncertain function. The CDR3 length is 17 residues.

This clonotype was observed at least ten times. The chain links TRBV4-2 to TRBJ2-3; TRBD2 matches at 10 bases. This CDR3 spans 15 amino acids. In germline, CDR1 is LGHNA, CDR2 YNFKEQ. Trimming took 1 base from V and 5 from J; bases not matched to a gene: 3. The DNA of the CDR3 is TGTGCCAGCAGCCAAGGAACTAGCGGGAAAGATACGCAGTATTTT. Amino acid sequence: CASSQGTSGKDTQYF.

This clonotype was seen repeatedly, ten times or more. The chain uses TRBV10-3 and TRBJ1-1, with D possibly TRBD1 on 5 matching bases. Germline CDR1 ENHRY, CDR2 SYGVKD. The germline V and J ends were trimmed by 10 bases and 3 bases, with 12 bases remaining between them. The CDR3 runs to 12 residues. As DNA, the CDR3 is TGTGCCACTCGATGGGGGGACACTGAAGCTTTCTTT. Its translation: CATRWGDTEAFF.

V usage is TRBV6-2 or TRBV6-3 and J usage is TRBJ2-1; 15 nucleotides align to TRBD2. The CDR3 runs to 20 residues. Unmatched junction bases numbered 8, after V lost 2 bases and J lost 0 bases. CDR1 MNHEY and CDR2 SVGEGT come from the germline V gene. The CDR3 protein is CASSYELGLAGGSSYNEQFF. CDR3 nucleotide sequence: TGTGCCAGCAGTTACGAATTGGGACTAGCGGGAGGCAGCTCCTACAATGAGCAGTTCTTC.

The chain employs TRBV5-1 and TRBJ2-4; possible D gene TRBD1, 6 bases. Trimming cost V 6 bases and J 0 bases, with 16 bases left between them. The CDR3 sequence is 16 residues long. Germline CDR1 is SGHRS and CDR2 is YFSETQ. The CDR3 sequence is CASTLDRSKAKNIQYF. The CDR3 DNA sequence: TGCGCCAGCACCCTCGACAGGAGCAAAGCCAAAAACATTCAGTACTTC.

A few counts support this clonotype. The V call is TRBV28, the J call TRBJ2-5, with TRBD1 matching 10 bases. The CDR3 spans 17 residues. Trimming removed 2 bases from V and 4 bases from J; junction bases left unmatched: 10. Germline V gene lookup returns CDR1 MDHEN and CDR2 SYDVKM. CDR3 in DNA: TGTGCCAGCAGTTTAATTACCAATCGGGACAGGGGAGAGACCCAGTACTTC. This encodes CASSLITNRDRGETQYF. Full variable domain (rest looked up from reference TRBV28 and TRBJ2-5): DVKVTQSSRYLVKRTGEKVFLECVQDMDHENMFWYRQDPGLGLRLIYFSYDVKMKEKGDIPEGYSVSREKKERFSLILESASTNQTSMYLCASSLITNRDRGETQYFGPGTRLLVL.

This clonotype was recorded a few times. The CDR3 region has the DNA TGCAGCGTTGCTTGGGGTAGCAATGAGCAGTTCTTC. The encoded protein is CSVAWGSNEQFF. This chain connects TRBV29-1 to TRBJ2-1; D is unclear. Germline lookup yields CDR1 SQVTM and CDR2 ANQGSEA. Deletions cut 4 bases from V and 6 bases from J, with 10 bases between. The CDR3 covers 12 residues.